Below, one T cell receptor beta chain is given with its context. Its binding antigen is unknown. Within one base of it there is no much larger clone, and no base qualities were kept. The donors were healthy, HIV-negative adults with no recently reported acute infections or vaccinations. All donors were Caucasian adults living in Nashville, Tennessee, USA. CD4+ T cells were enriched by magnetic negative selection; naive cells were then positively selected on CD45RA, and the negative fraction formed the memory subset. Blood was collected by leukapheresis, and PBMCs were isolated by Ficoll-Histopaque density gradient centrifugation and then cryopreserved in liquid nitrogen vapor phase. Purity and quantity of every magnetically sorted T cell population were checked by analytical flow cytometry. Genomic DNA was isolated from each sorted fraction and quantified by UV absorbance on a Nanodrop 2000c. This sample is part of a study of shared clonotypes between healthy human individuals (dated by TCRdb to the early 2020s). Context from the whole study: The cohort included three men and a couple of women between 18 and 49 years of age. For each donor, CD4 naive and CD4 memory were each run on three plates, CD8 naive on two plates, and CD8 memory on one plate. To estimate repertoire size and how much clonotypes are shared between individuals, the study performed deep sequencing of blood TCR repertoires from roughly five healthy adults. Libraries were prepared and TCR repertoires were sequenced by different laboratories using diverse techniques, in order to increase sequencing depth and limit assay-specific biases. Per donor, leukapheresis produced somewhere between about 0.8 and 9 billion PBMCs. The investigation overall reported the following: When a handful of donors were compared, the shared fraction of clonotypes was 5% to 6.5% for naive CD4, about 4% for naive CD8, more than 2% for memory CD4, and less than 0.45% for memory CD8. Pairwise subsampling led to the expectation that sequencing depth would affect the degree of clonotype sharing among donors. Rarefaction of sorted-subset datasets indicated incomplete sequencing despite the large sequencing depth. Larger estimated clonotype richness was generally found for naive subsets than for memory subsets. The genetic and exposure-history diversity represented was limited by the small number of donors. Compared with non-shared clonotypes, clonotypes shared by all four sorted-subset donors had higher generation probabilities. Sampling was restricted to blood, and TCR repertoires in tissues likely differ from the TCR repertoires found in blood.

Using the deep immunoSEQ assay, multiplex PCR amplified TCR CDR3 regions from genomic DNA. Extracted genomic DNA from each cell subset was distributed evenly across all wells of several immunoSEQ 96-well plates, and each plate was treated as a replicate. Each replicate PCR for sorted subsets received around 0.2 ug genomic DNA, equal to about 30,000 T cell genomes. The purified libraries were quantified using a Qubit 3.0 fluorometer, sized with a Bioanalyzer 2100, and then quantified again using the KAPA Library Quantification kit. Every immunoSEQ 96-well plate was sequenced on a separate single-read 150-cycle Illumina NextSeq 550 flow cell. In the original analysis: Because the immunoSEQ output held only junctional sequences and lacked quality scores, the filtering could not match the filtering applied to full-length reads. Sequences were annotated with PyIR, a Python wrapper for IgBLAST v1.9, and V/J genes and CDR3 were assigned using IMGT germline references. Any read was removed if the V/J assignment was weak (E-value above 1e-6), the CDR3 was missing, or the read contained stop codons, out-of-frame junctions, or ambiguous translated residues. A V3J clonotype was defined by an identical inferred V gene, J gene, and CDR3 amino acid sequence. The percentage overlap between two repertoires was calculated by dividing the number of shared unique clonotypes by the size of the smaller repertoire. Repertoire richness was assessed with RTK rarefaction, the Chao1 estimator, and Recon v2.1 estimates of unobserved clonotypes. For all TCRbeta clonotypes obtained by the gDNA method from four donors, generation probabilities were computed with OLGA. Not all clones reach the TCRdb copy of this immuneACCESS table, which keeps in-frame sequences only. Checked studies attribute under half of the gap to unresolved V genes and leave the rest unexplained. Clone size and the V and J calls come from that table; the DNA yielded D and trimming. This sample gives 2 million to 2.5 million clones in total; roughly 93% of them show up just once. In total, the top ten clones hold 0.35% to 0.45% of the sample.

CDR1 and CDR2 are read off the germline V gene as ENHRY and SYGVKD. The CDR3 spans 14 residues, from the cysteine through the phenylalanine. Only CDR3 DNA is held: 42 bases, read in frame from base 1. V is cut by 6 bases and J by 8 bases, and the space between the germline ends is 17 bases. Here the chain combines TRBV10-3 and TRBJ2-1, with the D gene uncertain. Sequenced material: naive CD4+ T cells from PBMCs. The sample's cell subset or site label, decoded: CD45RA+ positively selected. The receptor was isolated from a man aged 18 to 30 in good health. Some clones in this sample may be carry-over from other donors' samples. The CDR3 protein is CAISHRGLMDEQFF. The base sequence is TGTGCCATCAGCCACCGCGGTTTGATGGATGAGCAGTTCTTC.